This T cell receptor (beta chain) was identified during a study of T cells in Graves' hyperthyroidism and ophthalmopathy. Uncontrolled infections, other autoimmune diseases, pregnancy or lactation led to exclusion of patients. CDR1 is SEHNR and CDR2 is FQNEAQ in the germline V gene (reference sequence). V was clipped by 5 bases and J by 0 bases, with 14 bases between them. This CDR3 has 16 residues. Amplification of TCR beta CDR3 regions used RNA as the template. With the HTBI primer set, the TCR CDR3 went through a first round of RT-PCR. Each CDR3 protein is one row after TCRdb ran MiXCR on the multiplex PCR reads. This table holds around 440,000 distinct CDR3 sequences, less than 20% found once.

This clonotype was sampled from a woman under 30 with Graves' hyperthyroidism. The sequenced material came from blood. The chain joins TRBV7-9 to TRBJ1-5; a possible D gene is TRBD1 (6 bases). CDR3 in amino acids: CASSAGTFDSNQPQHF. The CDR3 DNA reads TGTGCCAGCAGCGCCGGGACATTCGATAGCAATCAGCCCCAGCATTTT.